Sequencing of this TCR beta chain was carried out in a study of blood T cell repertoires in COVID-19. Study in general: T cells, B-cell-depleted T cells, or PBMCs provided the cDNA or gDNA that served as material.

Enrolment of Seattle patients took place during active infection, and they were followed longitudinally. CDR1 is SEHNR, CDR2 FQNEAQ, per germline (reference sequence). This CDR3 has 13 residues. The V and J ends lost 5 bases and 6 bases, in that order; junction bases with no gene match: 3. Sequencing was performed with immunoSEQ multiplex PCR; in TCRdb, only in-frame clones are kept and a portion is missing. The data show approximately 530,000 clones, roughly nine tenths seen once. The rearrangement uses TRBV7-9 and TRBJ1-2, with 10 bases aligning to TRBD1. This receptor was taken from a woman aged 45-60 years with COVID-19, enrolled during active disease. The sequenced sample was peripheral blood. The CDR3 sequence is CASSVDRGHGYTF. CDR3 DNA: TGTGCCAGCAGCGTCGACAGGGGGCATGGCTACACCTTC.